The entry below gives a single T cell receptor (beta chain) sequence along with its context. Between the trimmed V and J ends, which lost 3 bases and 8 bases, there was a span of 14 bases. Germline V gene lookup returns CDR1 MNHEY and CDR2 SMNVEV (reference sequence). The CDR3 is 15 amino acids. Here immunoSEQ multiplex PCR was the method, and the copy in TCRdb shows in-frame clones only, minus some. The sample has 25,000 to 30,000 clones, approximately 83% seen once. These data originate in a study of tumor-infiltrating lymphocytes in localized non-small cell lung cancer. Across the whole study: Each patient gave resected tumor and non-adjacent uninvolved lung tissue.

The sequence derives from a human donor with non-small cell lung cancer. This rearrangement joins TRBV27 to TRBJ1-6; D unresolved. Sequencing used lung tumor tissue. The DNA of the CDR3 is TGTGCCAGCAGTTTGACGAAAAAGGGCGATTCACCCCTCCACTTT. Protein product: CASSLTKKGDSPLHF.